The 9 T cell receptor beta chains in this list originate from one sample, sequenced in a study of T cell responses to AZD1222 COVID-19 vaccine. Some clones are missing from TCRdb's copy, which holds only in-frame ones; the method was immunoSEQ multiplex PCR. The sample records 150,000 to 200,000 clones, just over 90% being singletons. Sequencing used peripheral blood, obtained on day 0 of AZD1222 vaccination. These receptors came from an adult in good health.

This chain joins TRBV7-9 and TRBJ2-3; D not resolved. This CDR3 comprises 12 residues. V was clipped by 2 bases and J by 5 bases, with 5 bases between them. Germline V gene data show CDR1 as SEHNR and CDR2 as FQNEAQ (reference sequence). This chain's CDR3 is CASSLTGDTQYF. In nucleotides, the CDR3 is TGTGCCAGCAGCTTAACCGGAGATACGCAGTATTTT.

The count of this clone is one. The gene calls are TRBV6-5 and TRBJ2-7, with 12 nucleotides matching TRBD2. The V gene's germline CDR1 is MNHEY and CDR2 SVGAGI. Trimming took 2 bases from V and 0 from J; bases not matched to a gene: 2. The CDR3 covers 16 residues. The CDR3 coding sequence is TGTGCCAGCAGTTACACTAGCGGGAGGTTCTCCTACGAGCAGTACTTC. Residues: CASSYTSGRFSYEQYF.

The chain joins TRBV7-8 to TRBJ2-2; TRBD2 is a possible D gene (6 bases). Between the trimmed V and J ends, which lost 8 bases and 5 bases, there was a span of 12 bases. The CDR3 covers 13 residues. Germline values: CDR1 SGHVS, CDR2 FQNEAQ. The CDR3 loop is CASGRQGTGELFF. The CDR3, as DNA: TGTGCCAGCGGGAGGCAGGGTACCGGGGAGCTGTTTTTT.

The chain recombines TRBV5-1 with TRBJ1-1; TRBD1 is a possible D gene (5 bases). Deletions cut 4 bases from V and 5 bases from J, with 21 bases between. CDR1 is SGHRS and CDR2 is YFSETQ in the germline V gene. CDR3 size: 16 residues. CDR3 sequence reads: CASSRNRGETDTEAFF. The CDR3 nucleotides are TGCGCCAGCAGCCGAAATAGAGGGGAGACGGATACTGAAGCTTTCTTT.

V usage is TRBV5-1 and J usage is TRBJ1-2; 11 bases map to TRBD1. In germline, CDR1 is SGHRS, CDR2 YFSETQ. The junction had 5 bases not matched to a gene; V was cut back by 4 bases and J by 3 bases. The CDR3 consists of 15 residues. The CDR3 coding sequence is TGCGCCAGCAGCCCGGACAGGGGGCATGACTATGGCTACACCTTC. This translates into CASSPDRGHDYGYTF.

The rearrangement uses TRBV6-5 and TRBJ2-7, with TRBD2 identical over 8 bases. Germline lookup yields CDR1 MNHEY and CDR2 SVGAGI. The CDR3 spans 16 residues. With V trimmed by 4 bases and J by 0 bases, 8 bases remained unmatched. This CDR3 reads CASSSISGTSSYEQYF. CDR3 sequence (DNA): TGTGCCAGCAGTTCCATCTCCGGGACTAGCTCCTACGAGCAGTACTTC.

J is TRBJ1-1 and V is TRBV29-1; D is unclear. Deletions cut 7 bases from V and 1 base from J, with 10 bases between. Germline assignment: CDR1 SQVTM and CDR2 ANQGSEA. This CDR3 comprises 12 residues. The CDR3 loop is CSAGMENTEAFF. The CDR3 DNA sequence: TGCAGCGCTGGCATGGAGAACACTGAAGCTTTCTTT.

The table lists this clone with a count of one. V usage is TRBV5-1 and J usage is TRBJ1-2, with TRBD1 matching 7 bases. V shed 0 bases and J 3 bases; nucleotides not matched to a gene: 5. CDR1 SGHRS and CDR2 YFSETQ come from the germline V gene. The length of the CDR3 is 15 residues. DNA for the CDR3: TGCGCCAGCAGCTTGGGTGCAGGGGGATACTATGGCTACACCTTC. Residues: CASSLGAGGYYGYTF.

The gene calls are TRBV5-5 and TRBJ1-6; 7 nucleotides align to TRBD1. J gave up 6 bases and V 3 bases, and 3 bases lay outside the gene matches. The CDR3 extends over 14 amino acids. Germline CDR1 reads SGHKS; CDR2 reads YYEKEE (reference sequence). CDR3 sequence (DNA): TGTGCCAGCAGCTATGGACAGGCTAATTCACCCCTCCACTTT. As protein: CASSYGQANSPLHF.